The 28 T cell receptor beta chains in this list originate from one sample, sequenced in a study of molecular identifiers for immune sequencing clone quantification (dated by TCRdb to between 2018 and 2020). Libraries came from PCR. Sequencing instrument: NextSeq 500. Through fastp at Q25 and MiXCR, TCRdb rebuilt clones from the public reads, retaining in-frame beta chains. Duplicate CDR3 protein sequences are folded into a single record with the most common DNA and genes. In this sample the table shows tens of thousands of distinct CDR3 sequences, 20% to 25% of which occur a single time. The biggest ten clones account for about 1% of the sample. The source material was naive CD8+ T cells from blood, with Jurkat cell RNA spiked in. This specimen's cell subset or site label, interpreted: FACS-sorted CD8+CD4-CCR7+CD45RA+ naive T cells. Receptor source: a human donor in good health. Some libraries in this study had Jurkat cell RNA spiked in.

This clonotype was picked up many times. This chain joins TRBV6-1 and TRBJ1-1, with 7 bases matching TRBD1. The CDR3 contains 14 residues. The V segment lost 6 bases and the J segment 4 bases; nucleotides outside the gene matches: 8. Germline lookup yields CDR1 MNHNS and CDR2 SASEGT. The CDR3 region is CASREWTGTTEAFF. CDR3 nucleotides: TGTGCCAGCAGGGAATGGACAGGCACCACTGAAGCTTTCTTT.

Ten or more counts support this clonotype. V usage is TRBV7-9 and J usage is TRBJ1-1; 9 positions agree with TRBD1. CDR1 is SEHNR and CDR2 is FQNEAQ in the germline V gene (reference sequence). The CDR3 is 14 amino acids. Germline trimming cut 8 bases from V and 4 bases from J; bases unmatched to any gene: 8. CDR3 coding DNA: TGTGCCAGCCATACGGGACAGGGTTTCACTGAAGCTTTCTTT. It yields the protein CASHTGQGFTEAFF.

This clonotype was counted between two and nine times. A much larger clone lies a single base off, so this may be a read error. The rearrangement links TRBV30 to TRBJ1-5, with D maybe TRBD1 (5 bases). With 1 base removed from V and 5 bases from J, the gap between germline ends came to 12 bases. The CDR3 is made up of 14 amino acids. Germline-derived CDR1 and CDR2 are GTSNPN and SVGIG (reference sequence). CDR3 DNA: TGTGCCTGGAGTGGGCCAGGGCAAGATCAGCCCCAGCATTTT. The encoded protein is CAWSGPGQDQPQHF.

Many counts were recorded for this clonotype. This rearrangement joins TRBV28 to TRBJ2-7; 7 positions agree with TRBD2. Germline assignment: CDR1 MDHEN and CDR2 SYDVKM. The CDR3 is made up of 18 amino acids. V shed 6 bases, J shed 0 bases, and the junction held 17 bases outside the gene matches. CDR3 coding DNA: TGTGCCAGCAGCCGTGGGGTAGCGGGCCGACCGAGCTCCTACGAGCAGTACTTC. Encoded protein: CASSRGVAGRPSSYEQYF.

The table lists this clonotype with many counts. The DNA of the CDR3 is TGTGCCAGCAGTGAAGTGACAATCGGCAGCACAGATACGCAGTATTTT. Residues: CASSEVTIGSTDTQYF. V is TRBV6-1 and J is TRBJ2-3; D is unresolved. Between the trimmed V and J ends, which lost 1 base and 0 bases, there was a span of 11 bases. There are 16 residues in the CDR3. Germline assignment: CDR1 MNHNS and CDR2 SASEGT.

The chain uses TRBV6-1 and TRBJ1-5; D is possibly TRBD1 (6 bases). V was shortened by 6 bases and J by 2 bases, with 11 bases between the two germline ends. From germline, CDR1 is MNHNS and CDR2 SASEGT. CDR3 length equals 14 residues. Here the CDR3 reads CASRGAWGNQPQHF. The DNA of the CDR3 is TGTGCCAGCAGGGGGGCTTGGGGCAATCAGCCCCAGCATTTT.

The rearrangement links TRBV11-2 to TRBJ2-5; tentatively, D is TRBD1 (6 bases). The CDR3 loop spans 14 amino acids. Germline CDR1 is SGHAT and CDR2 is FQNNGV. Trimming shortened V by 4 bases and J by 2 bases, and 11 bases separated the two germline ends. CDR3 residues: CASSWAQGQETQYF. CDR3 sequence (DNA): TGTGCCAGCAGCTGGGCACAGGGACAAGAGACCCAGTACTTC.

This clonotype has a count of ten or more. V and J are TRBV19 and TRBJ2-1, with D possibly being TRBD1 (6 bases). The CDR3 length is 13 residues. Per the germline V gene, CDR1 is LNHDA and CDR2 is SQIVND (reference sequence). Trimming shortened V by 3 bases and J by 7 bases, and 10 bases separated the two germline ends. CDR3 protein: CASSIGQLNEQFF. The DNA of the CDR3 is TGTGCCAGTAGTATTGGACAGCTTAATGAGCAGTTCTTC.

This clonotype occurred many times. This sequence joins TRBV11-3 and TRBJ2-3; 9 bases are a match to TRBD2. Trimming cost V 3 bases and J 8 bases; bases outside gene matches: 3. The CDR3 runs to 13 residues. Germline V gene lookup returns CDR1 SGHNT and CDR2 YENEEA. DNA for the CDR3: TGTGCCAGCAGCTTTAGCGGGGGCTCTACGCAGTATTTT. It specifies CASSFSGGSTQYF.

In this sample, this clonotype turned up many times. The CDR3 DNA reads TGTGCCAGCAGCTTATTTAACAGTAATGAAAAACTGTTTTTT. Translation gives CASSLFNSNEKLFF. The rearrangement joins TRBV13 to TRBJ1-4; no firm D call. V dropped 2 bases and J dropped 4 bases, with 8 bases sitting between them. The CDR3 has 14 residues. Germline V CDR1 and CDR2: PRHDT, FYEKMQ (reference sequence).

V is TRBV27 and J is TRBJ1-2, with D hard to call. The germline CDR1 and CDR2 sequences are MNHEY and SMNVEV (reference sequence). Trimming cost V 2 bases and J 5 bases, with 3 bases left between them. This CDR3 region has 11 residues. The CDR3 DNA is TGTGCCAGCAGTTTAAAGTATGGCTACACCTTC. Protein product: CASSLKYGYTF.

Worth noting for this clonotype: This may stem from a read error, because a much larger clone lies one nucleotide away. The CDR3 bases are TGTGCCAGCAGCCCCGGGGGGGGCGACAGGGTAGGTGACACTGAAGCTTTCTTT. This gives the protein CASSPGGGDRVGDTEAFF. V is TRBV7-2 and J is TRBJ1-1, with 7 bases lining up with TRBD1. CDR3 size: 18 residues. V was pared by 5 bases and J by 3 bases, with 18 bases of the junction left unmatched. Germline loops: CDR1 SGHTA, CDR2 FQGNSA.

This clonotype has at least ten counts. This chain links TRBV4-3 with TRBJ2-3; TRBD2 agrees at 7 bases. The CDR3 contains 15 residues. CDR1 and CDR2 (germline): LGHNA, YSLEER. V trimming: 1 base; J trimming: 6 bases; junction bases outside the gene matches: 7. The CDR3 loop reads CASSQVASGTDTQYF. CDR3 coding DNA: TGCGCCAGCAGCCAAGTCGCTAGCGGAACCGATACGCAGTATTTT.

The chain employs TRBV5-1 and TRBJ2-5, with TRBD2 matching 9 bases. Trimming at V came to 4 bases and at J to 9 bases, leaving 16 bases not matched to a gene. The V gene's germline CDR1 is SGHRS and CDR2 YFSETQ. The CDR3 runs 16 residues. The CDR3: CASSSAFSGSWEPQYF. The CDR3 nucleotides are TGCGCCAGCAGCAGCGCCTTTAGCGGGAGTTGGGAGCCCCAGTACTTC.

This clonotype was seen at least ten times. This chain links TRBV12-3 or TRBV12-4 with TRBJ2-2; TRBD2 is a possible D gene (5 bases). This CDR3 is 15 amino acids long. The ends were cut back, 5 bases at V and 5 bases at J, with 15 bases in the middle. CDR3 protein: CASSPLDTSTGELFF. In nucleotides, the CDR3 is TGTGCCAGCAGTCCCCTTGACACTAGTACCGGGGAGCTGTTTTTT.

The V gene is TRBV5-4, the J gene TRBJ1-6; no reliable D call. The V and J ends lost 0 bases and 7 bases respectively, with 8 bases between them. The CDR3 loop spans 14 amino acids. Germline V gene lookup returns CDR1 SGHNT and CDR2 YYREEE (reference sequence). CDR3 nucleotides: TGTGCCAGCAGCTTGGCCGTGGGGAATTCACCCCTCCACTTT. Residues: CASSLAVGNSPLHF.

In its sample, this clonotype was seen many times. The chain joins TRBV2 to TRBJ2-7; D is uncertain. This CDR3 region has 11 residues. Trimming took off 6 bases at V and 8 bases at J, with 11 bases between the two ends. CDR1 is SNHLY, CDR2 FYNNEI, per germline. CDR3 nucleotides: TGTGCCAGCAGGGACCTATCGCAGCAGTACTTC. Its protein is CASRDLSQQYF.

The V and J genes are TRBV20-1 and TRBJ2-7, with D possibly matching TRBD2 (6 bases). Deletions cut 3 bases from V and 2 bases from J, with 11 bases between. Germline assignment: CDR1 DFQATT and CDR2 SNEGSKA (reference sequence). CDR3 length: 13 amino acids. CDR3 sequence reads: CSAREGPAYEQYF. The CDR3 nucleotides are TGCAGTGCTAGGGAGGGGCCCGCCTACGAGCAGTACTTC.

About this clonotype: An end of the junction differs from the germline gene, which may be a read error. The V call is TRBV11-2, the J call TRBJ2-3, with D perhaps TRBD1 or TRBD2 (5 bases each). The length of the CDR3 is 17 residues. Germline values: CDR1 SGHAT, CDR2 FQNNGV. The DNA of the CDR3 is TGTTCCAGCAGCATAGGCCCCTTGGGGCTAGCAAGCGGCACGCAGTATTTT. It is translated as CSSSIGPLGLASGTQYF.

This clonotype was recorded a few times. The chain recombines TRBV6-5 with TRBJ2-7, with D unclear. Looked up from germline, CDR1 is MNHEY and CDR2 is SVGAGI. The V end was cut by 0 bases, the J end by 3 bases, with 9 bases between. The CDR3 is made up of 14 amino acids. CDR3 DNA: TGTGCCAGCAGTTACTCGTCTCCGGTCTACGAGCAGTACTTC. This codes for CASSYSSPVYEQYF.

The sample holds a few counts of this clonotype. This rearrangement joins TRBV19 to TRBJ2-7; the D call may be TRBD1 or TRBD2 (6 bases each). The germline gives CDR1 LNHDA, CDR2 SQIVND (reference sequence). Trimming cost V 1 base and J 1 base, with 17 bases left between them. This CDR3 has 17 residues. The CDR3 sequence is CASSIALGGPGSYEQYF. CDR3 sequence (DNA): TGTGCCAGTAGTATAGCGCTTGGGGGGCCGGGGTCCTACGAGCAGTACTTC.

This clonotype was found many times. The V gene is TRBV12-3 or TRBV12-4, the J gene TRBJ2-3; the match to TRBD2 covers 8 bases. The CDR3 loop spans 16 amino acids. V trimming: 3 bases; J trimming: 2 bases; junction bases outside the gene matches: 7. Here the CDR3 reads CASSFPIAGNTDTQYF. CDR3 DNA sequence: TGTGCCAGCAGTTTCCCTATAGCGGGAAACACAGATACGCAGTATTTT.

This clonotype has at least ten counts. This sequence joins TRBV7-8 and TRBJ2-5; 10 bases match TRBD2. CDR3 size: 18 residues. The germline V gene encodes CDR1 SGHVS and CDR2 FQNEAQ. The J segment lost 2 bases and the V segment lost 1 base, leaving 10 bases of the junction unmatched. The CDR3 is CASSLVSSGGAEQETQYF. The CDR3 nucleotides read TGTGCCAGCAGCTTAGTCTCCAGCGGGGGGGCCGAGCAAGAGACCCAGTACTTC.

As for this clonotype: Compared with germline, one end of the junction differs, possibly owing to a read error. The V and J genes are TRBV11-1 and TRBJ1-1; TRBD1 matches 9 bases. The CDR3 loop spans 15 amino acids. Germline V gene lookup returns CDR1 SGHAT and CDR2 FQDESV (reference sequence). The CDR3 sequence: CASSGQGQGWTEAYF. Here the CDR3 DNA reads TGTGCCAGCAGCGGACAGGGACAGGGTTGGACTGAAGCTTACTTT. Full variable domain (outside the CDR3, taken from reference TRBV11-1 and TRBJ1-1): EAEVAQSPRYKITEKSQAVAFWCDPISGHATLYWYRQILGQGPELLVQFQDESVVDDSQLPKDRFSAERLKGVDSTLKIQPAELGDSAMYLCASSGQGQGWTEAYFGQGTRLTVV.

A remark on this clonotype: This could be a read error, since a much larger clone is one nucleotide away. The V call is TRBV12-3 or TRBV12-4, the J call TRBJ2-3; either TRBD1 or TRBD2 may fit D (5 bases each). The CDR3 is 17 residues long. V lost 8 bases to trimming and J lost 0 bases, with 21 bases between them. The CDR3 sequence: CASCPPPGTASTDTQYF. The CDR3 nucleotides read TGTGCCAGCTGCCCCCCCCCCGGGACCGCTAGCACAGATACGCAGTATTTT.

In this sample, this clonotype turned up many times. This chain uses TRBV19 with TRBJ1-5; D not certain. The CDR3 consists of 15 residues. Germline V gene sequence: CDR1 LNHDA, CDR2 SQIVND (reference sequence). V lost 4 bases to trimming and J lost 2 bases, with 12 bases between them. In nucleotides, the CDR3 is TGTGCCAGTAGTACCTACTTTAGGGGCAATCAGCCCCAGCATTTT. Translating it yields CASSTYFRGNQPQHF.

The V gene is TRBV11-2, the J gene TRBJ2-3; 7 bases map to TRBD2. This CDR3 comprises 13 residues. Germline V gene data show CDR1 as SGHAT and CDR2 as FQNNGV. Trimming removed 7 bases from V and 4 bases from J; junction bases left unmatched: 5. The CDR3 protein is CASIAGVPDTQYF. The CDR3 nucleotides read TGTGCCAGCATTGCGGGAGTGCCAGATACGCAGTATTTT.

As regards this clonotype: A much larger clone lies one base from this, so it may be a read error. The chain joins TRBV27 to TRBJ2-7, with 9 bases matching TRBD1. Germline loops: CDR1 MNHEY, CDR2 SMNVEV (reference sequence). The CDR3 totals 14 residues. The junction had 9 bases not matched to a gene; V was cut back by 8 bases and J by 4 bases. The CDR3 bases are TGTGCCAGCGAAGTTGGGACAGGGCTATACGAGCAGTACTTC. Its translation is CASEVGTGLYEQYF.